This T cell receptor (beta chain) was recorded in a study of cytomegalovirus exposure and HLA in healthy donors. General study points: A later analysis reportedly found that, within productive TCRs, an Asian-associated ancestry cluster had fewer N-insertions than the mean observed across the 666 donors. The investigators catalogued about 170 TCR beta chains as cytomegalovirus-associated. Immune exposure data for these donors was limited to CMV serostatus. A few V segments could not be told apart, such as TRBV6-2 and TRBV6-3, and were left out.

The CDR3 runs to 13 residues. CDR1 and CDR2 (germline): LNHDA, SQIVND (reference sequence). V trimming: 7 bases; J trimming: 10 bases; junction bases outside the gene matches: 6. 13 Jbeta primers and 60 Vbeta primers were used for the PCR. The table came from immunoSEQ multiplex PCR; TCRdb's copy has only in-frame clones and leaves some out. The sample yields some 100,000 clones, roughly 75% seen once. Details on this clone: Its antigen is unidentified.

This receptor was identified in a woman younger than 30 in good health and CMV-seropositive. Sequenced sample: PBMCs. The V and J genes are TRBV19 and TRBJ2-1, with 11 nucleotides matching TRBD2. The DNA for the CDR3 is TGTGCCAGTATGGTGACTAGCGGGATGGAGCAGTTCTTC. Its protein is CASMVTSGMEQFF.